This TCR beta chain was profiled in a study of T cell changes during pregnancy in multiple sclerosis. V lost 2 bases to trimming and J lost 7 bases, with 18 bases between them. This CDR3 has 15 amino acids. CDR1 and CDR2 (germline): SGHRS, YFSETQ. Profiled with immunoSEQ multiplex PCR; TCRdb holds only in-frame clones, not every one. The sample shows roughly 48,000 clones, roughly 94% of them seen only once. The TCR sequence derives from a female donor with multiple sclerosis, enrolled in a pregnancy study. The sample consisted of CD4+ T cells from peripheral blood mononuclear cells, taken in the first trimester of pregnancy. The genes are TRBV5-1 and TRBJ1-2; TRBD1 might be the D (6 bases). CDR3 in DNA: TGCGCCAGCAGCTTAGGGACCTCAACAGGGTTTGGCTACACCTTC. The encoded protein is CASSLGTSTGFGYTF.